This TCR beta chain originates from a study of sequential checkpoint blockade in melanoma. V lost 6 bases to trimming and J lost 7 bases; unmatched junction nucleotides: 7. Germline CDR1 reads MNHGY; CDR2 reads SAAAGT. The CDR3 is made up of 15 amino acids. In this sample, this clone turned up a few times. Regarding treatment: randomized to nivolumab then ipilimumab (arm A) or the reverse (arm B). TCRdb keeps only in-frame clones here, not all; method: immunoSEQ multiplex PCR. The repertoire holds around 37,000 clones, with 30% to 40% as singletons. This sequence was found in a human donor with melanoma. The chain employs TRBV6-8 and TRBJ2-1, with 12 bases fitting TRBD1. The sample consisted of tumor tissue (inferred from file names), taken from a patient given nivolumab and ipilimumab in sequence. CDR3 nucleotides: TGTGCCAGCAGGCCGGGACAGGGGGCGGTGAATGAGCAGTTCTTC. Its translation: CASRPGQGAVNEQFF.